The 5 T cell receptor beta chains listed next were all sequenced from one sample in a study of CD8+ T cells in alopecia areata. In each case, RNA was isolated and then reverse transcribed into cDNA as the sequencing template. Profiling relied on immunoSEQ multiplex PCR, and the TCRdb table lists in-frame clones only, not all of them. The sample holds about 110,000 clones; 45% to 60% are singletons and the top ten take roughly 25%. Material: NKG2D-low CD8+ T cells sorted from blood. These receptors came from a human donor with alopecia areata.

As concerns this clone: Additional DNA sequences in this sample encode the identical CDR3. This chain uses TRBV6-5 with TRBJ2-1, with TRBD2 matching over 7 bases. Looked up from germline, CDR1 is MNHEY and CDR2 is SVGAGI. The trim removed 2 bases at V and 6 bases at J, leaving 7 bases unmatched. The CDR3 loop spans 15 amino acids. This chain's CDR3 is CASSYGAGASNEQFF. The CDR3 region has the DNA TGTGCCAGCAGTTACGGGGCGGGAGCTTCCAATGAGCAGTTCTTC.

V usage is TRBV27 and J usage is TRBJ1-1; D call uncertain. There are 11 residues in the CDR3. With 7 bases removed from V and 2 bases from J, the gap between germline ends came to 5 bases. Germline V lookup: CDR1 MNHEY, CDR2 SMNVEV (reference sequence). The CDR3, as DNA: TGTGCCAGCAAGCATAACACTGAAGCTTTCTTT. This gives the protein CASKHNTEAFF.

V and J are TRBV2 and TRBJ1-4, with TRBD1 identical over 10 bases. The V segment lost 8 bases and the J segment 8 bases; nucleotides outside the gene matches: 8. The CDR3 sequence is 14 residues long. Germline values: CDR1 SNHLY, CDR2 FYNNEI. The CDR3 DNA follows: TGTGCCAGCTCTGCCGGGACAGGGGCGGAAAAACTGTTTTTT. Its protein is CASSAGTGAEKLFF.

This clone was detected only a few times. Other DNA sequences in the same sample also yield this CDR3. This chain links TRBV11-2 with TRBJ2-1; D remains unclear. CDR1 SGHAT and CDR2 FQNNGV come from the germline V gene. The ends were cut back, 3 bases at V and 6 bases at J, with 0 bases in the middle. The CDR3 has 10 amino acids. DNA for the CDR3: TGTGCCAGCAGCTTCAATGAGCAGTTCTTC. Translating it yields CASSFNEQFF.

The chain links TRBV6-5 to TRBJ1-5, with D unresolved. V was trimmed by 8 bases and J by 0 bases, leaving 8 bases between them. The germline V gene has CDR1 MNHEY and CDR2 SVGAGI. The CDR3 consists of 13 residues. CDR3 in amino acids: CASARYSNQPQHF. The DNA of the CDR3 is TGTGCCAGCGCACGGTATAGCAATCAGCCCCAGCATTTT.